These 26 T cell receptor beta chains share one sample of origin, sequenced in a study of T cells in Graves' hyperthyroidism and ophthalmopathy. RNA transcripts provided the source from which TCR beta CDR3 regions were amplified. HTBI primers were used for first-round RT-PCR of the TCR CDR3. TCRdb re-called the multiplex PCR reads with MiXCR, one entry per CDR3 protein. The top ten hold approximately 27% of the sample, which has 93,000 or so distinct CDR3 sequences, over 45% seen once. The source material was blood. The receptors shown here come from a middle-aged man with Graves' hyperthyroidism.

The rearrangement joins TRBV7-2 to TRBJ1-4, with TRBD1 identical over 8 bases. Unmatched junction bases numbered 9, after V lost 11 bases and J lost 7 bases. The CDR3 sequence is 13 residues long. CDR1 and CDR2 from the germline V gene are SGHTA and FQGNSA. DNA for the CDR3: TGTGCCTGGAGCCAGGGGGCTGTTGAAAAACTGTTTTTT. Protein product: CAWSQGAVEKLFF. Variable domain in full (rest from reference TRBV7-2 and TRBJ1-4): GAGVSQSPSNKVTEKGKDVELRCDPISGHTALYWYRQSLGQGLEFLIYFQGNSAPDKSGLPSDRFSAERTGGSVSTLTIQRTQQEDSAVYLCAWSQGAVEKLFFGSGTQLSVL.

This clonotype showed up many times. This rearrangement joins TRBV5-1 to TRBJ2-1; TRBD1 matches at 10 bases. Losses at the gene ends were 4 bases for V and 8 bases for J; bases not matched to a gene: 9. This CDR3 is 15 amino acids long. CDR1 is SGHRS and CDR2 is YFSETQ in the germline V gene. The CDR3 coding sequence is TGCGCCAGCAGCCAGGGACAGGGGAATTGGGATGAGCAGTTCTTC. Its translation is CASSQGQGNWDEQFF.

The chain recombines TRBV30 with TRBJ1-6; a possible D gene is TRBD1 (6 bases). The V gene lost 2 bases and the J gene lost 9 bases, with 17 bases spanning the gap. CDR1 and CDR2 from the germline V gene are GTSNPN and SVGIG (reference sequence). The CDR3 consists of 15 residues. CDR3 nucleotides: TGTGCCTGGAGTCGAAATACAGGGAGGACTTCACCCCTCCACTTT. Its protein is CAWSRNTGRTSPLHF.

This clonotype was detected many times. J is TRBJ1-4 and V is TRBV29-1, with 8 bases identical to TRBD1. The CDR3 length is 13 residues. CDR1 is SQVTM and CDR2 is ANQGSEA in the germline V gene. V lost 6 bases and J lost 4; bases outside the gene matches: 4. DNA of the CDR3: TGCAGCGTCGAGGGACAGGATAATGAAAAACTGTTTTTT. Amino acids: CSVEGQDNEKLFF.

This clonotype showed up just a few times. The chain links TRBV30 to TRBJ1-1, with D maybe TRBD1 (6 bases). Germline V CDR1 and CDR2: GTSNPN, SVGIG (reference sequence). V was clipped by 4 bases and J by 2 bases, with 14 bases between them. CDR3 size: 14 residues. In DNA form, the CDR3 reads TGTGCCTGGACTCGGGGAGGGGGTAACACTGAAGCTTTCTTT. Its protein product is CAWTRGGGNTEAFF.

This clonotype was seen repeatedly, ten times or more. This chain links TRBV5-1 with TRBJ1-1, with 7 bases lining up with TRBD1. This CDR3 has 15 residues. V lost 2 bases, J lost 5 bases, and 9 bases stayed unmatched. The germline V gene encodes CDR1 SGHRS and CDR2 YFSETQ. DNA for the CDR3: TGCGCCAGCAGCTTTTACAGGGGCGCGGGGACTGAAGCTTTCTTT. It translates to CASSFYRGAGTEAFF.

A remark on this clonotype: The CDR3 ends on some other residue instead of the conserved phenylalanine or tryptophan, so this is likely a read error. No DNA is shown, since the ends of the CDR3 on it are uncertain; the CDR3 is the one TCRdb lists. V is TRBV10-2 and J is TRBJ1-6. Germline V gene data show CDR1 as WSHSY and CDR2 as SAAADI. From its first to its last residue, the CDR3 has 9 amino acids. The CDR3 reads CASSLPVTS.

This clonotype was found many times. The CDR3 DNA follows: TGTGCCAGCAGCTTGGCCAAGGGGGGGGAGACCCAGTACTTC. Residues: CASSLAKGGETQYF. The J gene is TRBJ2-5, the V gene TRBV5-6; perhaps TRBD2 as D (7 bases). The CDR3 runs 14 residues. V lost 0 bases, J lost 5 bases, and 11 bases lay in between. From germline, CDR1 is SGHDT and CDR2 YYEEEE.

This clonotype was detected many times. This chain connects TRBV7-9 to TRBJ2-2; 8 bases fit TRBD1. The ends lost 4 bases at V and 6 bases at J; junction bases unmatched: 1. CDR1 is SEHNR, CDR2 FQNEAQ, per germline (reference sequence). The CDR3 is 13 amino acids. The CDR3 DNA sequence: TGTGCCAGCAGCTCACAGGGGGCCGGGGAGCTGTTTTTT. Amino acid sequence: CASSSQGAGELFF. Full variable domain (outside the CDR3, taken from reference TRBV7-9 and TRBJ2-2): DTGVSQNPRHKITKRGQNVTFRCDPISEHNRLYWYRQTLGQGPEFLTYFQNEAQLEKSRLLSDRFSAERPKGSFSTLEIQRTEQGDSAMYLCASSSQGAGELFFGEGSRLTVL.

The rearrangement links TRBV11-2 to TRBJ2-1, with 8 nucleotides matching TRBD2. From germline, CDR1 is SGHAT and CDR2 FQNNGV. The J segment lost 5 bases and the V segment lost 7 bases, leaving 10 bases of the junction unmatched. CDR3 size: 15 residues. CDR3 bases: TGTGCCAGCATCTTGGTTCTAGCGGGTAACAATGAGCAGTTCTTC. Amino acid sequence: CASILVLAGNNEQFF. Full variable domain (outside the CDR3, taken from reference TRBV11-2 and TRBJ2-1): EAGVAQSPRYKIIEKRQSVAFWCNPISGHATLYWYQQILGQGPKLLIQFQNNGVVDDSQLPKDRFSAERLKGVDSTLKIQPAKLEDSAVYLCASILVLAGNNEQFFGPGTRLTVL.

The chain links TRBV15 to TRBJ2-2, with D possibly being TRBD2 (6 bases). The CDR3 covers 19 residues. CDR1 and CDR2 from the germline V gene are LNHNV and YYDKDF (reference sequence). V lost 0 bases and J 6 bases, leaving 23 bases between the germline ends. The CDR3 loop reads CATSRDWTSGWRSPGELFF. For the CDR3, the DNA is TGTGCCACCAGCAGAGATTGGACGAGCGGGTGGAGATCGCCCGGGGAGCTGTTTTTT. Together with reference TRBV15 and TRBJ2-2, the CDR3 gives the full variable domain: DAMVIQNPRYQVTQFGKPVTLSCSQTLNHNVMYWYQQKSSQAPKLLFHYYDKDFNNEADTPDNFQSRRPNTSFCFLDIRSPGLGDTAMYLCATSRDWTSGWRSPGELFFGEGSRLTVL.

At least ten counts were recorded for this clonotype. The V gene is TRBV5-1, the J gene TRBJ2-2, with a weak D call TRBD1 (5 bases). CDR3 length: 14 amino acids. Germline CDR1 and CDR2: SGHRS and YFSETQ. V lost 0 bases and J lost 8, with 11 bases in between. This CDR3 is CASSLEGAEGELFF. The CDR3 DNA follows: TGCGCCAGCAGCTTGGAAGGGGCGGAAGGGGAGCTGTTTTTT.

The V call is TRBV7-2, the J call TRBJ1-3; a weak D match, TRBD1 (6 bases). The CDR3 is 16 amino acids. Germline CDR1 is SGHTA and CDR2 is FQGNSA. V lost 5 bases and J 0 bases, leaving 14 bases between the germline ends. The CDR3 region has the DNA TGTGCCAGCAGCCTCGGACAGTTTGGCTCTGGAAACACCATATATTTT. The encoded protein is CASSLGQFGSGNTIYF.

Many counts were recorded for this clonotype. The V gene is TRBV20-1, the J gene TRBJ2-3, with 10 bases lining up with TRBD2. The CDR3 consists of 16 residues. Germline V gene data show CDR1 as DFQATT and CDR2 as SNEGSKA (reference sequence). The V and J ends lost 0 bases and 0 bases, in that order; junction bases with no gene match: 3. The CDR3: CSARDPSGGSTDTQYF. DNA of the CDR3: TGCAGTGCTAGAGACCCTAGCGGGGGAAGCACAGATACGCAGTATTTT.

Comment on this clonotype: The final CDR3 position lacks the conserved phenylalanine or tryptophan, pointing to a likely read error. The CDR3 region is CASSVEGIVTQYI. In DNA, the CDR3 is TGTGCCAGCAGCGTAGAGGGAATAGTGACCCAGTACATC. The V call is TRBV9, the J call TRBJ2-5; D gene uncertain. This CDR3 has 13 residues. V was shortened by 0 bases and J by 7 bases, with 10 bases between the two germline ends. Germline loops: CDR1 SGDLS, CDR2 YYNGEE.

The V gene is TRBV6-1, the J gene TRBJ1-2; 9 nucleotides line up with TRBD1. This CDR3 has 17 amino acids. CDR1 MNHNS and CDR2 SASEGT come from the germline V gene. J was trimmed by 7 bases and V by 4 bases; bases with no gene match: 16. The CDR3 is CASSVAGTGTNRGGYTF. The CDR3 nucleotides read TGTGCCAGCAGTGTCGCCGGGACAGGGACCAACCGGGGTGGCTACACCTTC.

This clonotype has ten or more counts. The chain uses TRBV5-5 and TRBJ2-1; D is ambiguous. The ends were cut back, 4 bases at V and 1 base at J, with 9 bases in the middle. The germline V gene has CDR1 SGHKS and CDR2 YYEKEE (reference sequence). The CDR3 totals 14 residues. The CDR3 nucleotides read TGTGCCAGCAGCGAGGACGGTTCCTACAATGAGCAGTTCTTC. This sequence encodes CASSEDGSYNEQFF. Variable domain in full (rest from reference TRBV5-5 and TRBJ2-1): DAGVTQSPTHLIKTRGQQVTLRCSPISGHKSVSWYQQVLGQGPQFIFQYYEKEERGRGNFPDRFSARQFPNYSSELNVNALLLGDSALYLCASSEDGSYNEQFFGPGTRLTVL.

This rearrangement joins TRBV29-1 to TRBJ2-7, with 9 bases that match TRBD1. Germline CDR1 and CDR2: SQVTM and ANQGSEA. The CDR3 covers 13 residues. Losses at the gene ends were 6 bases for V and 3 bases for J; bases not matched to a gene: 6. Written as DNA, the CDR3 is TGCAGCGTCCCGGGACAGGGAGTCTACGAGCAGTACTTC. This codes for CSVPGQGVYEQYF.

This clonotype was counted ten times or more. This chain joins TRBV11-2 and TRBJ2-1; D is unresolved. Germline V gene data show CDR1 as SGHAT and CDR2 as FQNNGV. V lost 6 bases and J 6 bases, leaving 12 bases between the germline ends. CDR3 length: 13 amino acids. CDR3: CASRDTVGNEQFF. CDR3 nucleotide sequence: TGTGCCAGCAGGGATACCGTTGGCAATGAGCAGTTCTTC.

The chain is built from TRBV15 and TRBJ2-6; TRBD2 aligns across 11 bases. V lost 3 bases and J lost 0; bases outside the gene matches: 10. There are 20 residues in the CDR3. Looked up from germline, CDR1 is LNHNV and CDR2 is YYDKDF (reference sequence). The CDR3 sequence: CATSSALSGTSGSGANVLTF. The CDR3 DNA follows: TGTGCCACCAGCAGTGCTCTCTCCGGGACTAGCGGCTCTGGGGCCAACGTCCTGACTTTC. Full variable domain (remainder filled in from reference TRBV15 and TRBJ2-6): DAMVIQNPRYQVTQFGKPVTLSCSQTLNHNVMYWYQQKSSQAPKLLFHYYDKDFNNEADTPDNFQSRRPNTSFCFLDIRSPGLGDTAMYLCATSSALSGTSGSGANVLTFGAGSRLTVL.

This clonotype was counted only a few times. It may be a read error: a sequence one base away is much more abundant. This chain connects TRBV6-1 to TRBJ2-7, with 10 bases aligning to TRBD2. V shed 4 bases, J shed 2 bases, and the junction held 2 bases outside the gene matches. The CDR3 covers 14 residues. Per germline, CDR1 MNHNS and CDR2 SASEGT. The CDR3 DNA is TGTGCCAGCAGTGTAGCGGGGGGTGCCTACGAGCAGTACTTC. This translates into CASSVAGGAYEQYF.

This clonotype showed up many times. This rearrangement joins TRBV6-4 to TRBJ2-5; possibly TRBD1 for D (5 bases). The CDR3 covers 16 residues. Between the trimmed V and J ends, which lost 5 bases and 0 bases, there was a span of 16 bases. CDR1 and CDR2 (germline): MRHNA, SNTAGT. The CDR3 here is CASSFGPTGNQETQYF. The CDR3 nucleotides are TGTGCCAGCAGTTTCGGCCCTACAGGCAACCAAGAGACCCAGTACTTC.

The rearrangement links TRBV29-1 to TRBJ1-2; TRBD1 might be the D (5 bases). There are 13 residues in the CDR3. CDR1 is SQVTM, CDR2 ANQGSEA, per germline. V lost 1 base, J lost 8 bases, and 14 bases lay in between. The CDR3 DNA sequence: TGCAGCGTTGAAGTAGCGGGGGGGTTCGGCTACACCTTC. Translating gives CSVEVAGGFGYTF.

In this sample, this clonotype turned up many times. This sequence joins TRBV5-4 and TRBJ1-2, with D perhaps TRBD1 (6 bases). The CDR3 runs 12 residues. The V gene lost 9 bases and the J gene lost 7 bases, with 16 bases spanning the gap. CDR1 is SGHNT, CDR2 YYREEE, per germline (reference sequence). The CDR3: CATAGGGTGYTF. In DNA form, the CDR3 reads TGTGCCACCGCCGGGGGGGGCACTGGCTACACCTTC.

J is TRBJ2-1 and V is TRBV7-6; 13 bases line up with TRBD2. V dropped 5 bases and J dropped 4; count of bases not matched to a gene: 5. This CDR3 is built from 16 residues. Germline V gives CDR1 SGHVS, CDR2 FNYEAQ. The CDR3 coding sequence is TGTGCCAGCAGCAAAAGACTAGCGGGAGGTTACAATGAGCAGTTCTTC. Encoded protein: CASSKRLAGGYNEQFF.

This clonotype came up many times. This chain joins TRBV3-1 and TRBJ1-5; no clear D gene. Trimming stripped 10 bases from V and 8 bases from J, with 6 bases between. Germline CDR1 is LGHDT and CDR2 is YNNKEL (reference sequence). The CDR3 spans 9 residues. CDR3 loop: CAIREPQHF. CDR3 nucleotides: TGTGCCATCCGGGAGCCCCAGCATTTT.